This TCR beta chain derives from a study of tumor and adjacent non-tumor tissue in lung cancer. This sample's RNA came from whole unsorted tissue. More than 3 cm separated this lung sample from the edge of the tumor. The library came from three nested PCR rounds adapted from ARM-PCR protocols. In TCRdb, the multiplex PCR reads were re-called with MiXCR into one record per CDR3 protein. The table includes 75,000 to 95,000 distinct CDR3 sequences, approximately 73% detected once. Study outcomes and limitations: Compared with tumor, normal lung showed significantly lower TCR diversity.

Germline V lookup: CDR1 LGHNA, CDR2 YNFKEQ. This CDR3 spans 16 amino acids. As regards this clonotype: The antigen remains undetermined. One end of the junction does not line up with germline, which may come from a read error.

The chain links TRBV4-2 to TRBJ2-6; no firm D call. Source material: distant non-tumor lung tissue. The receptor comes from a woman aged 50 to 65 with non-small cell lung cancer. CDR3 sequence (DNA): TGTGCCAGCAGCCAAGAGGACGGCTCTGTGGCCAACGTCCTGACTTTC. It yields the protein CASSQEDGSVANVLTF.